Given below is one T cell receptor beta chain in context. Its antigen remains unknown. This sample stems from a study of blood T cells in healthy people across ages. The study, taken as a whole, reports: Underestimates were what the diversity estimates from one million T cells were considered to be. There was a strong correlation between TCR beta diversity and naive T cell percentage. Conclusively comparing naive with antigen-experienced cells was impossible with unsorted PBMCs.

PCR was performed a second time for about 6 to 11 cycles using a sample-barcoded 5' primer and a J-beta primer mix. Every single cDNA molecule received a tag from a template-switch adaptor with 12 random nucleotides. TCRdb recomputed calls from the 5' RACE reads with MiXCR, one row per CDR3 protein. The sample comprises roughly 2 million distinct CDR3 sequences, 49% of which are singletons, and roughly 2.1% rests with the top ten. The V gene end was trimmed by 3 bases and the J gene end by 5 bases; junction bases not matched to a gene: 6. CDR1 and CDR2 (germline): SGHTA, FQGTGA. The CDR3 contains 15 residues.

The sample comprised blood. V is TRBV7-3 and J is TRBJ2-3, with 9 bases aligning to TRBD2. This receptor was taken from a woman in her forties in good health. The CDR3 DNA is TGTGCCAGCAGCTTCGCGGGGGGGAGGATAGATACGCAGTATTTT. Translated: CASSFAGGRIDTQYF.